These 8 T cell receptor beta chains share one sample of origin, sequenced in a study of spatial heterogeneity in lung cancer. Study results and limitations: Intratumoral expanded alpha and beta TCR counts were found to track tumor mutation counts.

Their antigens remain unidentified. TCRdb fed the 5' RACE reads into MiXCR, producing one record per CDR3 protein. The sample lists some 18,000 distinct CDR3 sequences, about 7.5% occurring once. Stated time point: sample taken at primary tumor resection. Specimen: lung tumor tissue, collected at surgery. These receptors came from a male donor with early-stage non-small cell lung cancer.

This clonotype counts as medium-sized (0.01 to 0.1%). The chain links TRBV7-3 to TRBJ2-1, with 8 bases identical to TRBD2. V gave up 5 bases and J gave up 4 bases; unmatched junction bases: 4. CDR1 and CDR2 (germline): SGHTA, FQGTGA. CDR3 length: 14 residues. CDR3 sequence: CASSPGGKYNEQFF. CDR3 in DNA: TGTGCCAGCAGCCCGGGGGGGAAGTACAATGAGCAGTTCTTC.

This clonotype was counted many times. The rearrangement joins TRBV7-8 to TRBJ2-7; possible D gene TRBD1, 5 bases. The CDR3 extends over 15 amino acids. Germline CDR1 and CDR2: SGHVS and FQNEAQ. V lost 3 bases to trimming and J lost 2 bases, with 14 bases between them. CDR3 nucleotide sequence: TGTGCCAGCAGCTTCTTAATTCGACAGCCCTACGAGCAGTACTTC. This translates into CASSFLIRQPYEQYF.

This clonotype has just a few counts. V gene TRBV6-2 or TRBV6-3 combines with J gene TRBJ2-1; 8 positions agree with TRBD2. V lost 10 bases, J lost 4 bases, and 6 bases stayed unmatched. CDR3 length: 13 residues. Germline CDR1 MNHEY, CDR2 SVGEGT. The CDR3 DNA sequence: TGTGCCACCTTGGCGGGGGGTTACAATGAGCAGTTCTTC. It is translated as CATLAGGYNEQFF.

The rearrangement links TRBV28 to TRBJ1-2; no firm D call. Trimming cost V 4 bases and J 4 bases, with 7 bases left between them. Germline-derived CDR1 and CDR2 are MDHEN and SYDVKM. This CDR3 region has 12 residues. This CDR3 reads CASSSSAYGYTF. Written as DNA, the CDR3 is TGTGCCAGCAGTTCATCCGCCTATGGCTACACCTTC.

This clonotype has just one count. A much larger clone lies a single base off, so this may be a read error. The rearrangement links TRBV24-1 to TRBJ1-5; D is unclear. CDR1 KGHDR and CDR2 SFDVKD come from the germline V gene. This CDR3 is 12 amino acids long. The chain's CDR3 is CATSDASQPQNF. As DNA, the CDR3 is TGTGCCACCAGTGATGCGAGTCAGCCCCAGAATTTT.

At least ten counts were recorded for this clonotype. The V call is TRBV4-1, the J call TRBJ2-1; no clear D. Germline-derived CDR1 and CDR2 are MGHRA and YSYEKL. Trimming took 5 bases from V and 2 from J, leaving 7 bases between them. This CDR3 comprises 13 residues. As DNA, the CDR3 is TGCGCCAGCAGCTCCAGCGCCTACAATGAGCAGTTCTTC. Its protein is CASSSSAYNEQFF.

The chain carries TRBV7-9 and TRBJ1-1; D is unresolved. V was clipped by 0 bases and J by 8 bases, with 7 bases between them. The CDR3 is 12 amino acids. CDR1 is SEHNR, CDR2 FQNEAQ, per germline (reference sequence). CDR3 nucleotide sequence: TGTGCCAGCAGCTTAGCGACGGAGGAAGCTTTCTTT. It yields the protein CASSLATEEAFF.

This clonotype was recorded many times. The gene calls are TRBV4-1 and TRBJ1-2; TRBD1 agrees at 8 bases. This CDR3 has 19 residues. The V gene end was trimmed by 6 bases and the J gene end by 6 bases; junction bases not matched to a gene: 24. The germline V gene has CDR1 MGHRA and CDR2 YSYEKL. CDR3 sequence: CASSLDLARGRLVPDGYTF. CDR3 nucleotides: TGCGCCAGCAGTCTCGATCTAGCCAGGGGGCGCCTCGTGCCGGATGGCTACACCTTC.